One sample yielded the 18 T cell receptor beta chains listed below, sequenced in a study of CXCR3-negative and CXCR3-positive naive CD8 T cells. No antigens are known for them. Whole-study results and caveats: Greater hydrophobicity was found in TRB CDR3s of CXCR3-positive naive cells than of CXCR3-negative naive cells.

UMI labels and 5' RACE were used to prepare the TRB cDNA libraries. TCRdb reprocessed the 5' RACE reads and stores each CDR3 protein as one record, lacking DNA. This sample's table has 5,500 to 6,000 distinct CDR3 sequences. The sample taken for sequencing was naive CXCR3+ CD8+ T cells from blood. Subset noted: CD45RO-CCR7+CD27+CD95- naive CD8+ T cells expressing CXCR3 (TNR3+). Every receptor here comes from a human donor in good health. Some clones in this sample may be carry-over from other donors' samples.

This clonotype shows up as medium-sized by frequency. The CDR3 here is CATSRTSLGAGELFF. The V call is TRBV15, the J call TRBJ2-2; TCRdb calls TRBD2, which cannot be checked without DNA. Germline V lookup: CDR1 LNHNV, CDR2 YYDKDF (reference sequence). This CDR3 comprises 15 residues. The full variable domain, rest sourced from reference TRBV15 and TRBJ2-2, is DAMVIQNPRYQVTQFGKPVTLSCSQTLNHNVMYWYQQKSSQAPKLLFHYYDKDFNNEADTPDNFQSRRPNTSFCFLDIRSPGLGDTAMYLCATSRTSLGAGELFFGEGSRLTVL.

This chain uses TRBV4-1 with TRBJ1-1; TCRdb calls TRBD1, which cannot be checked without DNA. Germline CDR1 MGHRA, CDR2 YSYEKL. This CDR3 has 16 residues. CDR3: CASSQRIPQGYTEAFF.

The CDR3 loop reads CASRSPGLAETQYF. This sequence joins TRBV6-2 or TRBV6-3 and TRBJ2-5; TCRdb's D call, TRBD2, is unchecked because there is no DNA. In germline, CDR1 is MNHEY, CDR2 SVGEGT. This CDR3 is built from 14 residues.

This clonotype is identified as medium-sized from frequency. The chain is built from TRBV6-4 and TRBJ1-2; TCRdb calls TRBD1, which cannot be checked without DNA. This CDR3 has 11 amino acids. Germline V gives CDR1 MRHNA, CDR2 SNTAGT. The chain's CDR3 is CASSSGQQPVF.

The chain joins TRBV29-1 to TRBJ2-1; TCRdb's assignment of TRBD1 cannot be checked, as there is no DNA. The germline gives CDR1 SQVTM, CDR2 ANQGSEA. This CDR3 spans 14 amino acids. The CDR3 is CSVEVDRGPGEQFF.

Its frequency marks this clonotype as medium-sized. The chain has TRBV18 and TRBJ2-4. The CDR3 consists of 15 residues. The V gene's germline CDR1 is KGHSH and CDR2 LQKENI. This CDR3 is CASSTGTSGKNIQYF.

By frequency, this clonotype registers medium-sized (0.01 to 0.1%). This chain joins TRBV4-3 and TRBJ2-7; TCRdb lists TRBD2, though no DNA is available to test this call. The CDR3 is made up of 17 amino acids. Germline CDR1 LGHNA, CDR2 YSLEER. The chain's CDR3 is CASSSTTSPGAAYEQYF.

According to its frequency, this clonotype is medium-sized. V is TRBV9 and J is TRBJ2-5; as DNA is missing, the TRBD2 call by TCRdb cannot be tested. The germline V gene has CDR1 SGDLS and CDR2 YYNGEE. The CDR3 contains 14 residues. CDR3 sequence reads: CASSDSIRGETQYF. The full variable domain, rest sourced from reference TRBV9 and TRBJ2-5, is DSGVTQTPKHLITATGQRVTLRCSPRSGDLSVYWYQQSLDQGLQFLIQYYNGEERAKGNILERFSAQQFPDLHSELNLSSLELGDSALYFCASSDSIRGETQYFGPGTRLLVL.

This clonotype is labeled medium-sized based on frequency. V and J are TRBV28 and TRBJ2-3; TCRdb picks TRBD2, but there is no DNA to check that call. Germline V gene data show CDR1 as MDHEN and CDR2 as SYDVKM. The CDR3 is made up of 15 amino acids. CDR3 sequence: CASRPRTARRDTQYF.

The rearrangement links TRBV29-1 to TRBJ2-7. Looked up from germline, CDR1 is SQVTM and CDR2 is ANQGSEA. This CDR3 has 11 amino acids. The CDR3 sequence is CSVGGSYEQYF.

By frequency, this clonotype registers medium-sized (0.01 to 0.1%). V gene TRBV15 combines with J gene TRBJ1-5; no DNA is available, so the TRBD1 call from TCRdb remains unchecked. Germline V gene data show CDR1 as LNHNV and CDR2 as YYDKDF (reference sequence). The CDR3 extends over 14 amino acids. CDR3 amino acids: CATSRGTGNQPQHF.

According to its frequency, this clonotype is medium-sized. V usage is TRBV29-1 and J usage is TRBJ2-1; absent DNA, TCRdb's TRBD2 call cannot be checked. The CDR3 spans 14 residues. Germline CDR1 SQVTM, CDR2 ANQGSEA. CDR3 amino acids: CSALGLAGDNEQFF.

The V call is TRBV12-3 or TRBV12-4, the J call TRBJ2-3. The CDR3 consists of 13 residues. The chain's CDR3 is CASSLPRSDTQYF.

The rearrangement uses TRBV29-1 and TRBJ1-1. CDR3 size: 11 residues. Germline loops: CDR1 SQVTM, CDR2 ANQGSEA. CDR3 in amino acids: CSVDLGTEAFF.

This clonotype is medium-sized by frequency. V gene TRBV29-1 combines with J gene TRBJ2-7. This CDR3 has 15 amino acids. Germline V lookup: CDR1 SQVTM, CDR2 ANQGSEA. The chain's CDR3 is CSVEERAGISYEQYF.

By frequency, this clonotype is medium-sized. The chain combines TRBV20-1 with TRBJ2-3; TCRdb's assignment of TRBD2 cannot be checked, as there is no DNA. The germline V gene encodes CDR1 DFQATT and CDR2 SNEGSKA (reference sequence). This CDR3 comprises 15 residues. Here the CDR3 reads CSAGGLAGARDTQYF.

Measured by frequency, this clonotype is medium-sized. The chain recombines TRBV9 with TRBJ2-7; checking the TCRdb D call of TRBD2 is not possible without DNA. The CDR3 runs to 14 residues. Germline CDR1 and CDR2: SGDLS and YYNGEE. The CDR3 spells CASSPPGGGDEQYF.

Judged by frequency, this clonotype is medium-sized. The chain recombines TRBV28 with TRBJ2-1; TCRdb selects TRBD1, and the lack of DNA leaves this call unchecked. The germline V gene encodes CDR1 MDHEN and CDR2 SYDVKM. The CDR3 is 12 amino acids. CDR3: CASKVTQGLQFF.